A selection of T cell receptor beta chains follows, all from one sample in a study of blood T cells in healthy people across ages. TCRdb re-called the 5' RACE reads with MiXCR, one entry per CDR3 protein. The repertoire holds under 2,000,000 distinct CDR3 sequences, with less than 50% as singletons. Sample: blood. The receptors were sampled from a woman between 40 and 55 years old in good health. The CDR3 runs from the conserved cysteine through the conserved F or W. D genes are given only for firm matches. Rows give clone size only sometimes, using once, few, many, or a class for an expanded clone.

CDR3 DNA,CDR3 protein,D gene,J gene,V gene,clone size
TGCAGCGTGGGACAGCAAATGAACACTGAAGCTTTCTTT,CSVGQQMNTEAFF,TRBD1,TRBJ1-1,TRBV29-1,once
TGTGCCAGCAGCCAACAGGGACAGGGCATCTCCTACGAGCAGTACTTC,CASSQQGQGISYEQYF,TRBD1,TRBJ2-7,TRBV14,-
TGTGCCAGCAGCTTAGTATTAGGGCAGGGCGATTTGAAGACCCAGTACTTC,CASSLVLGQGDLKTQYF,-,TRBJ2-5,TRBV7-9,few
TGCGCCAGCAGCTCTAAAGGGGACGAGCAGTACTTC,CASSSKGDEQYF,-,TRBJ2-7,TRBV5-1,-
TGTGCCAGCAGCGTAGAGCCAAACGGGAAATACAATGAGCAGTTCTTC,CASSVEPNGKYNEQFF,-,TRBJ2-1,TRBV9,few
TGTGCCAGCAGCGGACTTGCGAGCGGGGGACCTTACAATGAGCAGTTCTTC,CASSGLASGGPYNEQFF,TRBD2,TRBJ2-1,TRBV5-5,few
TGCAGCGTTGAATCTCCCAATGAGCAGTTCTTC,CSVESPNEQFF,-,TRBJ2-1,TRBV29-1,-
TGTGCCAGCAGCGCCCGGACTAGCGGGGGGAACAATGAGCAGTTCTTC,CASSARTSGGNNEQFF,TRBD2,TRBJ2-1,TRBV11-1,once
TGTGCCAGCAGCTTAGCGTCGGTGACAGGATCCGCTCCTGGGGCCAACGTCCTGACTTTC,CASSLASVTGSAPGANVLTF,-,TRBJ2-6,TRBV7-2,-
TGTGCCAGCAGCTCGCGGCCGGGACAGAATAACTATGGCTACACCTTC,CASSSRPGQNNYGYTF,TRBD1,TRBJ1-2,TRBV7-2,-
TGCAGTGCTAGAGATCCTGGGACATCCGCCTACGAGCAGTACTTC,CSARDPGTSAYEQYF,-,TRBJ2-7,TRBV20-1,-
TGTGCCAGCAGCCCCGGCGAGGGACAAATCAACGTCCTGACTTTC,CASSPGEGQINVLTF,-,TRBJ2-6,TRBV6-5,-
TGCGCCACCGGAACAGGGGATACGACCCAGTACTTC,CATGTGDTTQYF,TRBD1,TRBJ2-5,TRBV5-1,-
TGTGCCAGCGGCCAACAGGGGGCGCGCACAGATACGCAGTATTTT,CASGQQGARTDTQYF,TRBD1,TRBJ2-3,TRBV6-5,few
TGCAGTGCCCAGACTAGCGGGGGGTTCACAGATACGCAGTATTTT,CSAQTSGGFTDTQYF,TRBD2,TRBJ2-3,TRBV20-1,-
TGTGCCAGCAGTTTGGATCAGGGAGAGTATGGCTACACCTTC,CASSLDQGEYGYTF,-,TRBJ1-2,TRBV28,-
TGTGCCAGCTCATTCGGCGGACAGGGGGCCGCAGATACGCAGTATTTT,CASSFGGQGAADTQYF,TRBD1,TRBJ2-3,TRBV18,-
TGTGCCAGCAGTGAATCTAGGGGAAGAGAGACCCAGTACTTC,CASSESRGRETQYF,-,TRBJ2-5,TRBV6-1,-
TGTGCCATCCGCGAGGCATCAGGGATGGGCGACAATGAGCAGTTCTTC,CAIREASGMGDNEQFF,-,TRBJ2-1,TRBV10-3,few
TGTGCCAGCAGCAACAGGGAATCGAACACTGAAGCTTTCTTT,CASSNRESNTEAFF,-,TRBJ1-1,TRBV7-9,-
TGTGCCAGCAGCTCTGCCAACCAGGTGGCAACTAATGAAAAACTGTTTTTT,CASSSANQVATNEKLFF,-,TRBJ1-4,TRBV5-6,-
TGTGCCAGCAGCATAAACTGTACTGAAGCTTTCTTT,CASSINCTEAFF,-,TRBJ1-1,TRBV21-1,-
TGTGCCAGCAGCTTACAGGAGAAGAATGAAAAACTGTTTTTT,CASSLQEKNEKLFF,-,TRBJ1-4,TRBV7-2,-
TGTGCCAGCAGCCAATTAGGGGGTGGCACTGAAGCTTTCTTT,CASSQLGGGTEAFF,-,TRBJ1-1,TRBV3-1,-
TGCAGTGCTAGAGAAGACAGGGGCTATAATTCACCCCTCCACTTT,CSAREDRGYNSPLHF,TRBD1,TRBJ1-6,TRBV20-1,-
TGTGCCAGCAGCTTAGTAGGCCGGGGAAATGAAAAACTGTTTTTT,CASSLVGRGNEKLFF,-,TRBJ1-4,TRBV7-2,-
TGCGCCAGCAGCCAACCACAGGGGCGGTCTGAAGCTTTCTTT,CASSQPQGRSEAFF,TRBD1,TRBJ1-1,TRBV5-1,-
TGCAGCGGCGCAGACGGAAGCGGGGGGTGGACAGATACGCAGTATTTT,CSGADGSGGWTDTQYF,TRBD2,TRBJ2-3,TRBV29-1,few
TGTGCCAGCAGTTTAGATCGCGGGATTAATGAGCAGTTCTTC,CASSLDRGINEQFF,-,TRBJ2-1,TRBV27,few
TGTGCCAGCAGCTTAGTCGCAGTGGGGGGACCCCCTGATAATGAGCAGTTCTTC,CASSLVAVGGPPDNEQFF,-,TRBJ2-1,TRBV7-2,-
TGTGCCACCAGTGCATATTCGGGGGCTGAAGCTTTCTTT,CATSAYSGAEAFF,-,TRBJ1-1,TRBV24-1,-
TGCAGTGCTAGAGCGTCAGGGGTCAATGAGCAGTTCTTC,CSARASGVNEQFF,-,TRBJ2-1,TRBV20-1,-
TGTGCCAGCAGTTTAAAACGGACAGGGGGGAGGACAGATACGCAGTATTTT,CASSLKRTGGRTDTQYF,TRBD1,TRBJ2-3,TRBV27,-